This TCR beta chain was found in a study of CD8 T cells in Susac syndrome. Overall study: Patients with Susac syndrome, at blood draw, were therapy-naive, on corticosteroids, or on intravenous immunoglobulin alone. Study outcomes and limitations: It was acknowledged by the study that relatively few individuals were included in its TCR sequencing and HLA analysis.

About this clonotype itself: Its antigen is currently unknown.

Negative isolation yielded CD8+ and CD4+ T cells; FACS enriched TEMRA cells. Random-hexamer reverse transcription was applied to about 0.5 to 1 ug RNA. With immunoSEQ multiplex PCR, TCR beta CDR3 was amplified across 54 Vbeta and 13 Jbeta. TCRdb re-analysed the immunoSEQ multiplex PCR reads in MiXCR, keeping a single row per CDR3 protein. The profile shows 200,000 to 250,000 distinct CDR3 sequences, about 95% of them singletons. The length of the CDR3 is 14 residues. Trimming took 1 base from V and 0 from J, leaving 6 bases between them. Per germline, CDR1 SGHDN and CDR2 FVKESK. The sequencing input was CD4+ T cells from PBMCs. This sequence was found in a human donor with Susac syndrome. The chain is built from TRBV14 and TRBJ1-1; D call uncertain. The CDR3 spells CASSQGGMNTEAFF. The CDR3 DNA follows: TGTGCCAGCAGCCAAGGAGGGATGAACACTGAAGCTTTCTTT.